This T cell receptor (beta chain) was observed in a study of T cell responses to AZD1222 COVID-19 vaccine. Whole-study findings and limits: It was only after the peak T cell response that any repertoires were sampled. The donor group comprised mostly white British people and more females; the analysis possibly underestimated clonal diversity.

This clone has a handful of counts. Its antigen remains unknown. The V and J ends lost 5 bases and 6 bases respectively, with 17 bases between them. The CDR3 totals 14 residues. In germline, CDR1 is SGHVS, CDR2 FQNEAQ. Sequenced by immunoSEQ multiplex PCR; TCRdb stores in-frame clones only, minus some. The repertoire includes approximately 110,000 clones, 70% to 90% of them detected once, and about 6.8% sits in the top ten. Investigators merged groups given second doses at roughly 4 or roughly 12 weeks. The sequence was collected from an adult who received the AZD1222 COVID-19 vaccine. The source material was peripheral blood, sampled 28 days after the second AZD1222 dose. The rearrangement links TRBV7-8 to TRBJ2-7; possibly TRBD1 for D (6 bases). CDR3 sequence (DNA): TGTGCCAGCAGCCTACAGGGTGGAGCCGTCGAGCAGTACTTC. As protein: CASSLQGGAVEQYF.